The 15 T cell receptor beta chains below come from one sample, sequenced in a study of shared clonotypes between healthy human individuals. The repertoire was sequenced with immunoSEQ multiplex PCR; TCRdb's copy has only in-frame clones and lacks some. The sample contains 110,000 or so clones, around 71% of which appear only once. The specimen was memory CD8+ T cells sorted from blood. Subset specified: CD45RO+ cells pooled with CCR7-negative TemRA cells. The receptors shown here come from a woman under 40 in good health.

The rearrangement uses TRBV6-5 and TRBJ2-1; D uncertain. Germline V gives CDR1 MNHEY, CDR2 SVGAGI. This CDR3 has 13 amino acids. The ends were cut back, 3 bases at V and 5 bases at J, with 8 bases in the middle. In nucleotides, the CDR3 is TGTGCCAGCAGTTATGCGGCTGACAATGAGCAGTTCTTC. It specifies CASSYAADNEQFF.

The chain uses TRBV4-1 and TRBJ1-4, with 7 bases lining up with TRBD1. V lost 0 bases and J lost 9; bases outside the gene matches: 19. Germline V gene sequence: CDR1 MGHRA, CDR2 YSYEKL. The CDR3 length is 19 residues. The CDR3 DNA reads TGCGCCAGCAGCCAAGACAGTATTACAGGGGTGGGACTTCGGAAAAAACTGTTTTTT. Residues: CASSQDSITGVGLRKKLFF.

The V call is TRBV7-9, the J call TRBJ1-4; tentative D call: TRBD1 (6 bases). The length of the CDR3 is 15 residues. V gave up 4 bases and J gave up 8 bases, with 17 bases separating them. The germline CDR1 and CDR2 sequences are SEHNR and FQNEAQ (reference sequence). CDR3 sequence reads: CASSSYGGGLEKLFF. The CDR3 coding sequence is TGTGCCAGCAGCTCATACGGGGGCGGTTTGGAAAAACTGTTTTTT.

V and J are TRBV5-1 and TRBJ1-5; tentatively, D is TRBD1 (5 bases). The germline CDR1 and CDR2 sequences are SGHRS and YFSETQ. Trimming took 4 bases from V and 7 from J, leaving 15 bases between them. The CDR3 contains 14 residues. The CDR3 spells CASSNNPGEQPQHF. The CDR3 bases are TGCGCCAGCAGCAATAATCCGGGGGAACAGCCCCAGCATTTT.

V gene TRBV25-1 combines with J gene TRBJ2-7, with 10 bases that match TRBD1. Looked up from germline, CDR1 is MGHDK and CDR2 is SYGVNS. The CDR3 consists of 17 residues. V dropped 4 bases and J dropped 1; count of bases not matched to a gene: 10. CDR3 residues: CASSGMNGTGVSYEQYF. CDR3 DNA: TGTGCCAGCAGTGGAATGAACGGGACAGGGGTGTCCTACGAGCAGTACTTC.

To note about this clone: This could be a read error, since a much larger clone is one nucleotide away. This chain joins TRBV9 and TRBJ2-1, with 13 bases aligning to TRBD2. CDR1 and CDR2 from the germline V gene are SGDLS and YYNGEE. The CDR3 consists of 15 residues. The ends lost 4 bases at V and 7 bases at J; junction bases unmatched: 5. As DNA, the CDR3 is TGTGCCAGCAGCACCGGGACTAGCGGGATTAATGAGCAGTTCTTC. Translated, it gives CASSTGTSGINEQFF.

V is TRBV19 and J is TRBJ2-1; tentative D call: TRBD1 (7 bases). The germline V gene has CDR1 LNHDA and CDR2 SQIVND (reference sequence). The CDR3 totals 15 residues. V shed 1 base and J shed 10 bases, with 17 bases lying between them. The CDR3 loop is CASSIVRNRGGEQFF. The CDR3 region has the DNA TGTGCCAGTAGTATAGTTAGGAACAGGGGAGGAGAGCAGTTCTTC.

This clone was seen a single time. This chain joins TRBV10-1 and TRBJ2-7; TRBD2 aligns across 12 bases. The CDR3 is made up of 13 amino acids. Germline assignment: CDR1 WNHNN and CDR2 SYGVQD (reference sequence). V was clipped by 6 bases and J by 6 bases; unmatched bases: 3. CDR3 sequence (DNA): TGCGCCAGCAGCCTGGGACTAGCGGGCGAGCAGTACTTC. This gives the protein CASSLGLAGEQYF.

In its sample, this clone was seen a few times. The chain is built from TRBV15 and TRBJ2-6; D gene ambiguous. The CDR3 consists of 16 residues. Between the trimmed V and J ends, which lost 1 base and 0 bases, there was a span of 7 bases. Germline V gives CDR1 LNHNV, CDR2 YYDKDF (reference sequence). DNA of the CDR3: TGTGCCACCAGCAGAGGGGATGGCTCTGGGGCCAACGTCCTGACTTTC. This encodes CATSRGDGSGANVLTF.

The V and J genes are TRBV29-1 and TRBJ2-3; TRBD1 is a possible D gene (5 bases). Per the germline V gene, CDR1 is SQVTM and CDR2 is ANQGSEA. The ends were cut back, 3 bases at V and 2 bases at J, with 15 bases in the middle. The CDR3 consists of 15 residues. CDR3: CSVDGRDSFTDTQYF. CDR3 nucleotide sequence: TGCAGCGTTGATGGCCGAGACAGCTTCACAGATACGCAGTATTTT.

Only a few counts were recorded for this clone. J is TRBJ2-6 and V is TRBV6-1; no clear D gene. The germline gives CDR1 MNHNS, CDR2 SASEGT. V shed 6 bases and J shed 4 bases, with 13 bases lying between them. The CDR3 extends over 15 amino acids. The chain's CDR3 is CASRTELGGANVLTF. CDR3 coding DNA: TGTGCCAGCAGAACAGAGCTCGGGGGGGCCAACGTCCTGACTTTC.

This clone has a handful of counts. The rearrangement uses TRBV2 and TRBJ1-2; tentative D call: TRBD1 (6 bases). The CDR3 has 14 amino acids. The germline V and J ends were trimmed by 3 bases and 1 base, with 9 bases remaining between them. Germline V lookup: CDR1 SNHLY, CDR2 FYNNEI. The CDR3 loop is CASSDRGYNYGYTF. The CDR3, as DNA: TGTGCCAGCAGTGACAGGGGCTATAACTATGGCTACACCTTC.

V gene TRBV7-9 combines with J gene TRBJ2-3; D ambiguous. The ends were cut back, 5 bases at V and 5 bases at J, with 20 bases in the middle. Germline CDR1 SEHNR, CDR2 FQNEAQ (reference sequence). The CDR3 is made up of 16 amino acids. CDR3 sequence: CASSQALDGDVDTQYF. DNA for the CDR3: TGTGCCAGCAGCCAAGCCCTAGATGGGGATGTAGATACGCAGTATTTT. The whole variable domain, remainder taken from reference TRBV7-9 and TRBJ2-3, is DTGVSQNPRHKITKRGQNVTFRCDPISEHNRLYWYRQTLGQGPEFLTYFQNEAQLEKSRLLSDRFSAERPKGSFSTLEIQRTEQGDSAMYLCASSQALDGDVDTQYFGPGTRLTVL.

J is TRBJ1-2 and V is TRBV5-8; 9 bases match TRBD1. Germline trimming cut 4 bases from V and 4 bases from J; bases unmatched to any gene: 2. Germline V gives CDR1 SGHTS, CDR2 YDEGEE. The length of the CDR3 is 13 residues. CDR3 amino acids: CASSGDRAYGYTF. The CDR3 DNA is TGTGCCAGCAGCGGGGACAGGGCCTATGGCTACACCTTC.

The rearrangement links TRBV11-2 to TRBJ2-5; no clear D gene. V lost 5 bases and J lost 2, with 6 bases in between. The length of the CDR3 is 12 residues. Germline CDR1 is SGHAT and CDR2 is FQNNGV. CDR3 sequence (DNA): TGTGCCAGCAGCACCGAGCAAGAGACCCAGTACTTC. This encodes CASSTEQETQYF.